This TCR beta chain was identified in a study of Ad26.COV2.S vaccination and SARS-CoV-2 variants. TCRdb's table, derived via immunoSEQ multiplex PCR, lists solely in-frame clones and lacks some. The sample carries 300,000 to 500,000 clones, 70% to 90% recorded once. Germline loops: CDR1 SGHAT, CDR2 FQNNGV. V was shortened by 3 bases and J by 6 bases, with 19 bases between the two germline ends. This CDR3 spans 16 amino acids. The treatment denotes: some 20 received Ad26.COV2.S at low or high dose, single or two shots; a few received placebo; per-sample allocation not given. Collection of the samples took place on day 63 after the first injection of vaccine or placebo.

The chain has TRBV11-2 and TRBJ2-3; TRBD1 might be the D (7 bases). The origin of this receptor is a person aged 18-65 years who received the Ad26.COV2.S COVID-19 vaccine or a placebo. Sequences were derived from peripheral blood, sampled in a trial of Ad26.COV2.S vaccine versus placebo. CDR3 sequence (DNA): TGTGCCAGCAGCTTCAGAGGGGGCGCGGGGTCGGATACGCAGTATTTT. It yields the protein CASSFRGGAGSDTQYF.